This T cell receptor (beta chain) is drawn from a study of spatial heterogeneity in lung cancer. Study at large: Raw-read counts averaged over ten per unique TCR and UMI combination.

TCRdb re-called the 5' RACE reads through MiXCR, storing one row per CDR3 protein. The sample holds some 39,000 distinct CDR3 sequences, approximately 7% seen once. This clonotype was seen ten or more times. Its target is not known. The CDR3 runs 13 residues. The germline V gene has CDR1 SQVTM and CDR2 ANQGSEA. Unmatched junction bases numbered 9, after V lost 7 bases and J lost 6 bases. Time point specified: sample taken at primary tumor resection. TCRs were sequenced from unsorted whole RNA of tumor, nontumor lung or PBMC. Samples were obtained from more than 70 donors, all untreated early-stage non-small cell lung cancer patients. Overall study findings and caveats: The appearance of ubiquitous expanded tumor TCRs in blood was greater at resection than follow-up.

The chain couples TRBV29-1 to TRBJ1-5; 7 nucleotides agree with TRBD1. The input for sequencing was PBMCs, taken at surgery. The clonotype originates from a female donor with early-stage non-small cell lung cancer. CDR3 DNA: TGCAGCGCCTTCAGGGGGTTCCGTCAGCCCCAGCATTTT. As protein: CSAFRGFRQPQHF.